The sequence of this TCR beta chain was determined in a study of molecular identifiers for immune sequencing clone quantification. General study results and limits: In naive cells, clones above 20 RNA copies held under 1% of molecules, whereas in effector cells they held over 99%.

Unmatched junction bases numbered 5, after V lost 3 bases and J lost 7 bases. The CDR3 loop spans 14 amino acids. TCRdb used MiXCR to reprocess the PCR reads, holding one entry per CDR3 protein. Of around 460,000 distinct CDR3 sequences in the sample, around 21% were seen once. Naive CD8 T cells, phenotype CD8+CD4-CCR7+CD45RA+, were sorted. This clonotype was seen only a few times. Its specificity is not known. The receptor comes from a human donor in good health. Some libraries in this study had Jurkat cell RNA spiked in. The chain recombines TRBV12-3 or TRBV12-4 with TRBJ1-5; 8 bases match TRBD1. The sequenced sample was naive CD8+ T cells from blood, with Jurkat cell RNA spiked in. Regarding subset: FACS-sorted CD8+CD4-CCR7+CD45RA+ naive T cells. CDR3 DNA sequence: TGTGCCAGCAGTTTGACAGGGGCCGGGCAGCCCCAGCATTTT. It translates to CASSLTGAGQPQHF.